This T cell receptor beta chain was retrieved from a study of early T cells in non-severe SARS-CoV-2 infection. Across the study: Bulk RNA from unsorted whole blood was sequenced; chains were unpaired.

The CDR3 loop spans 15 amino acids. CDR1 DFQATT and CDR2 SNEGSKA come from the germline V gene (reference sequence). A word on this clonotype: What it binds is unknown. A much larger clone differs by one base, so this may be a read error.

cDNA molecules, individually, were tagged with unique molecular identifiers. TCRdb re-called the 5' RACE reads with MiXCR, one entry per CDR3 protein. The top ten hold 3.8% of the sample, which has under 140,000 distinct CDR3 sequences, roughly 12% seen once. General study points: Private and CD4 specificities were missed by VDJdb matching, skewed to anti-spike CD8.

This sample comprised whole blood, obtained at baseline. This sequence originates from an adult who was a healthcare worker with PCR-confirmed SARS-CoV-2 infection or an uninfected control (not recorded which). The chain has TRBV20-1 and TRBJ2-2, with a tentative D call TRBD2 (5 bases). The CDR3 loop reads CSARARTANTGELLF. CDR3 sequence (DNA): TGCAGTGCTAGGGCCAGGACGGCGAACACCGGGGAGCTGCTTTTT.